These 23 T cell receptor beta chains came from one sample sequenced in a study of shared clonotypes between healthy human individuals. The assay was immunoSEQ multiplex PCR, and TCRdb's table has in-frame clones only and misses some. The sample contains over 100,000 clones, around 68% of which appear only once. The sample comprised memory CD8+ T cells sorted from blood. Noted subset: CD45RO+ cells pooled with CCR7-negative TemRA cells. These receptors originate from a woman between 25 and 40 years old in good health.

This chain connects TRBV14 to TRBJ2-7; D perhaps matches TRBD2 (5 bases). Between the trimmed V and J ends, which lost 4 bases and 2 bases, there was a span of 18 bases. The V gene's germline CDR1 is SGHDN and CDR2 FVKESK. The CDR3 runs to 16 residues. In DNA form, the CDR3 reads TGTGCCAGCAGCCCCCTGTCTTTCCTAGCAACCTACGAGCAGTACTTC. Amino acid sequence: CASSPLSFLATYEQYF.

The chain combines TRBV27 with TRBJ2-3, with D unresolved. Germline V gives CDR1 MNHEY, CDR2 SMNVEV (reference sequence). There are 14 residues in the CDR3. The V and J ends lost 3 bases and 2 bases respectively, with 9 bases between them. This chain's CDR3 is CASSLVQHTDTQYF. CDR3 DNA sequence: TGTGCCAGCAGTTTGGTACAGCACACAGATACGCAGTATTTT.

The rearrangement joins TRBV9 to TRBJ2-1, with D perhaps TRBD2 (5 bases). The germline CDR1 and CDR2 sequences are SGDLS and YYNGEE. This CDR3 is built from 17 residues. Between the trimmed V and J ends, which lost 0 bases and 3 bases, there was a span of 16 bases. CDR3 amino acids: CASSVATRTGSYNEQFF. The CDR3, as DNA: TGTGCCAGCAGCGTAGCTACGAGGACTGGGAGCTACAATGAGCAGTTCTTC. The full variable domain, in which reference TRBV9 and TRBJ2-1 provide the parts outside the CDR3, is DSGVTQTPKHLITATGQRVTLRCSPRSGDLSVYWYQQSLDQGLQFLIQYYNGEERAKGNILERFSAQQFPDLHSELNLSSLELGDSALYFCASSVATRTGSYNEQFFGPGTRLTVL.

Written as DNA, the CDR3 is TGTGCCAGCAGGAGACAGTCGAACACTGAAGCTTTCTTT. Its translation: CASRRQSNTEAFF. The chain combines TRBV6-1 with TRBJ1-1; TRBD1 is a possible D gene (5 bases). V was cut by 6 bases and J by 1 base, with 9 bases left in between. The CDR3 contains 13 residues. Germline lookup yields CDR1 MNHNS and CDR2 SASEGT.

The chain uses TRBV27 and TRBJ2-3; D remains unclear. CDR3 size: 15 residues. The V gene's germline CDR1 is MNHEY and CDR2 SMNVEV (reference sequence). The V gene lost 7 bases and the J gene lost 2 bases, with 16 bases spanning the gap. The CDR3 DNA sequence: TGTGCCAGCACTATGAGCCGGGTCCACACAGATACGCAGTATTTT. It yields the protein CASTMSRVHTDTQYF.

The CDR3 DNA reads as TGTGCCAGTAGCCCCGACAGGGCGTCCGGGGAGACCCAGTACTTC. It translates to CASSPDRASGETQYF. This chain links TRBV19 with TRBJ2-5, with TRBD1 matching over 7 bases. CDR3 size: 15 residues. With 6 bases clipped from V and 5 bases from J, the junction kept 12 bases outside the gene matches. Germline CDR1 is LNHDA and CDR2 is SQIVND (reference sequence).

Comments on this clone: Just one base apart from a much larger clone, this may be a read error. The chain combines TRBV15 with TRBJ2-7; TRBD1 matches at 9 bases. This CDR3 is 15 amino acids long. Germline V lookup: CDR1 LNHNV, CDR2 YYDKDF (reference sequence). The CDR3, as DNA: TGTGCCACCAACAGAGAACAGGGGGCAAACTACGAGCAGTACTTC. Residues: CATNREQGANYEQYF.

V and J are TRBV28 and TRBJ2-2, with TRBD1 matching over 7 bases. Germline CDR1 reads MDHEN; CDR2 reads SYDVKM. V gave up 7 bases and J gave up 2 bases; unmatched junction bases: 4. This CDR3 is built from 14 residues. The CDR3 here is CASNGQDNTGELFF. Here the CDR3 DNA reads TGTGCCAGCAATGGACAGGATAACACCGGGGAGCTGTTTTTT.

This sequence joins TRBV7-8 and TRBJ2-3; 12 positions match TRBD2. The CDR3 has 16 residues. J was trimmed by 2 bases and V by 4 bases; bases with no gene match: 4. CDR1 is SGHVS, CDR2 FQNEAQ, per germline. The CDR3 spells CASSWWTSGNTDTQYF. The CDR3 coding sequence is TGTGCCAGCAGCTGGTGGACTAGCGGGAACACAGATACGCAGTATTTT.

This clone occurred a few times. DNA of the CDR3: TGTGCCAGCAGCTTAGTTCTCCCGGGCAGGGGGCTTGTCACTGAAGCTTTCTTT. Its translation: CASSLVLPGRGLVTEAFF. The gene calls are TRBV7-8 and TRBJ1-1; TRBD1 matches 8 bases. Per the germline V gene, CDR1 is SGHVS and CDR2 is FQNEAQ. With V trimmed by 1 base and J by 4 bases, 14 bases remained unmatched. The CDR3 spans 18 residues.

J is TRBJ2-1 and V is TRBV6-6; D is possibly TRBD2 (5 bases). This CDR3 region has 14 residues. The V gene's germline CDR1 is MNHNY and CDR2 SVGAGI (reference sequence). Trimming cost V 8 bases and J 6 bases, with 17 bases left between them. The CDR3 DNA is TGTGCCAGCGGGTCAGTGGGAGCGGTCAATGAGCAGTTCTTC. It translates to CASGSVGAVNEQFF.

The chain recombines TRBV11-2 with TRBJ2-1; the D call may be TRBD1 or TRBD2 (5 bases each). Germline CDR1 SGHAT, CDR2 FQNNGV. V lost 5 bases, J lost 4 bases, and 21 bases lay in between. The CDR3 contains 17 residues. CDR3 coding DNA: TGTGCCAGCAGCCCCGTTGATCTTTCGGGACGATACAATGAGCAGTTCTTC. Residues: CASSPVDLSGRYNEQFF. Filled out from reference TRBV11-2 and TRBJ2-1, the complete variable domain reads EAGVAQSPRYKIIEKRQSVAFWCNPISGHATLYWYQQILGQGPKLLIQFQNNGVVDDSQLPKDRFSAERLKGVDSTLKIQPAKLEDSAVYLCASSPVDLSGRYNEQFFGPGTRLTVL.

This chain's CDR3 is CASSPHARVCGYTF. The CDR3 DNA sequence: TGTGCCAGTAGCCCTCACGCCAGGGTCTGCGGCTACACCTTC. This rearrangement joins TRBV19 to TRBJ1-2; D is possibly TRBD1 (5 bases). Trimming cost V 6 bases and J 8 bases, with 19 bases left between them. The CDR3 contains 14 residues. CDR1 LNHDA and CDR2 SQIVND come from the germline V gene (reference sequence). The entire variable domain, with the rest obtained from reference TRBV19 and TRBJ1-2, is as follows: DGGITQSPKYLFRKEGQNVTLSCEQNLNHDAMYWYRQDPGQGLRLIYYSQIVNDFQKGDIAEGYSVSREKKESFPLTVTSAQKNPTAFYLCASSPHARVCGYTFGSGTRLTVV.

J is TRBJ1-3 and V is TRBV4-1, with D tentatively TRBD1 (6 bases). Germline CDR1 is MGHRA and CDR2 is YSYEKL. The CDR3 extends over 15 amino acids. Trimming cost V 0 bases and J 2 bases, with 8 bases left between them. In DNA form, the CDR3 reads TGCGCCAGCAGCCAAGAAGGGGGGGCTGGAAACACCATATATTTT. Translating it yields CASSQEGGAGNTIYF.

The V and J genes are TRBV25-1 and TRBJ2-5, with 8 bases lining up with TRBD2. After removal of 2 bases from V and 1 base from J, the junction contained 9 bases not matched to a gene. The germline V gene has CDR1 MGHDK and CDR2 SYGVNS. The CDR3 sequence is 17 residues long. CDR3 in amino acids: CASSEHKAGGTQETQYF. The CDR3 nucleotides read TGTGCCAGCAGTGAACATAAGGCGGGGGGAACCCAAGAGACCCAGTACTTC.

This clone was counted once. The chain recombines TRBV11-2 with TRBJ2-1, with D uncertain. The germline CDR1 and CDR2 sequences are SGHAT and FQNNGV. The CDR3 runs to 12 residues. V lost 4 bases to trimming and J lost 3 bases, with 4 bases between them. CDR3 amino acids: CASSSHYNEQFF. The CDR3 DNA reads as TGTGCCAGCAGCTCCCACTACAATGAGCAGTTCTTC. The whole variable domain, filled in from reference TRBV11-2 and TRBJ2-1, reads EAGVAQSPRYKIIEKRQSVAFWCNPISGHATLYWYQQILGQGPKLLIQFQNNGVVDDSQLPKDRFSAERLKGVDSTLKIQPAKLEDSAVYLCASSSHYNEQFFGPGTRLTVL.

This rearrangement joins TRBV28 to TRBJ2-1, with D uncertain. V was pared by 0 bases and J by 0 bases, with 21 bases between. CDR1 MDHEN and CDR2 SYDVKM come from the germline V gene. This CDR3 has 20 amino acids. DNA of the CDR3: TGTGCCAGCAGTTTATGGGTGGTTTGGAAAGCTCCGGCCTCCTACAATGAGCAGTTCTTC. Translation gives CASSLWVVWKAPASYNEQFF.

This clone ranks as medium-sized. V and J are TRBV6-4 and TRBJ2-2; D unresolved. The CDR3 consists of 13 residues. V lost 3 bases, J lost 2 bases, and 4 bases lay in between. Per the germline V gene, CDR1 is MRHNA and CDR2 is SNTAGT. Here the CDR3 reads CASSEHNTGELFF. Written as DNA, the CDR3 is TGTGCCAGCAGTGAACATAACACCGGGGAGCTGTTTTTT.

V gene TRBV27 combines with J gene TRBJ1-2; TRBD1 matches 7 bases. Germline lookup yields CDR1 MNHEY and CDR2 SMNVEV (reference sequence). The CDR3 covers 14 residues. The V segment lost 2 bases and the J segment 0 bases; nucleotides outside the gene matches: 0. CDR3 nucleotides: TGTGCCAGCAGTTTAGACAGGGCTAACTATGGCTACACCTTC. Translating it yields CASSLDRANYGYTF.

In DNA form, the CDR3 reads TGTGCCAGTAGTATGAAGCTTAGCACAGATACGCAGTATTTT. Its protein is CASSMKLSTDTQYF. The J gene is TRBJ2-3, the V gene TRBV19; D is undetermined. This CDR3 spans 14 amino acids. Germline-derived CDR1 and CDR2 are LNHDA and SQIVND (reference sequence). The V gene lost 3 bases and the J gene lost 0 bases, with 7 bases spanning the gap.

This clone has at least ten counts. V is TRBV5-1 and J is TRBJ1-1; D unclear. CDR3 length: 13 amino acids. Trimming left V 3 bases short and J 2 bases short, with 8 bases between. Germline V CDR1 and CDR2: SGHRS, YFSETQ. CDR3 bases: TGCGCCAGCAGCTCGTCGCCCAACACTGAAGCTTTCTTT. Amino acids: CASSSSPNTEAFF.

The rearrangement links TRBV5-6 to TRBJ2-1; 8 positions agree with TRBD2. Germline CDR1 reads SGHDT; CDR2 reads YYEEEE. This CDR3 spans 15 amino acids. The V and J ends lost 4 bases and 7 bases, in that order; junction bases with no gene match: 10. The CDR3: CASSPKSGSKNEQFF. As DNA, the CDR3 is TGTGCCAGCAGCCCGAAAAGCGGGAGTAAGAATGAGCAGTTCTTC. Combining the CDR3 with reference TRBV5-6 and TRBJ2-1 gives the whole variable domain DAGVTQSPTHLIKTRGQQVTLRCSPKSGHDTVSWYQQALGQGPQFIFQYYEEEERQRGNFPDRFSGHQFPNYSSELNVNALLLGDSALYLCASSPKSGSKNEQFFGPGTRLTVL.

This clone was seen repeatedly, ten times or more. The identical CDR3 is also encoded by other nucleotide sequences in the sample. The chain employs TRBV19 and TRBJ1-1; D uncertain. V gave up 3 bases and J gave up 3 bases, with 8 bases separating them. Germline values: CDR1 LNHDA, CDR2 SQIVND (reference sequence). This CDR3 has 13 residues. This chain's CDR3 is CASSMWVYTEAFF. CDR3 DNA sequence: TGTGCCAGTAGTATGTGGGTCTACACTGAAGCTTTCTTT.